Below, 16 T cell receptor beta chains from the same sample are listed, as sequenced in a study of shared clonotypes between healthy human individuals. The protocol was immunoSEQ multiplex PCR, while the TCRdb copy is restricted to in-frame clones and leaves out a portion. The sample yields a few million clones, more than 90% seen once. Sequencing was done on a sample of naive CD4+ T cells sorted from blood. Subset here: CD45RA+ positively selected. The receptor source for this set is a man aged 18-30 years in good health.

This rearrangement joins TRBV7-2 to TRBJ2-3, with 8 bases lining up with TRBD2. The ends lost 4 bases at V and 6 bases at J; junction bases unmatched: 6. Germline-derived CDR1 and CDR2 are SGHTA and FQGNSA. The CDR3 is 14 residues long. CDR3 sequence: CASSSNRLADTQYF. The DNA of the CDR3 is TGTGCCAGCAGCTCCAATAGACTAGCGGATACGCAGTATTTT.

The CDR3 sequence is CASSPNLYGYTF. As DNA, the CDR3 is TGTGCCAGTAGCCCAAATCTCTATGGCTACACCTTC. The rearrangement links TRBV19 to TRBJ1-2, with D unresolved. Germline V CDR1 and CDR2: LNHDA, SQIVND (reference sequence). The CDR3 spans 12 residues. Trimming pared 6 bases from V and 4 bases from J, leaving 9 bases between.

The CDR3 spells CASSPWGFEKLFF. For the CDR3, the DNA is TGTGCCAGCTCACCGTGGGGTTTTGAAAAACTGTTTTTT. This chain joins TRBV2 and TRBJ1-4, with D unclear. The germline CDR1 and CDR2 sequences are SNHLY and FYNNEI. The CDR3 runs 13 residues. The V end lost 8 bases, the J end lost 7 bases, and 14 bases lay between the germline ends. The full variable domain, its missing parts supplied by reference TRBV2 and TRBJ1-4, is EPEVTQTPSHQVTQMGQEVILRCVPISNHLYFYWYRQILGQKVEFLVSFYNNEISEKSEIFDDQFSVERPDGSNFTLKIRSTKLEDSAMYFCASSPWGFEKLFFGSGTQLSVL.

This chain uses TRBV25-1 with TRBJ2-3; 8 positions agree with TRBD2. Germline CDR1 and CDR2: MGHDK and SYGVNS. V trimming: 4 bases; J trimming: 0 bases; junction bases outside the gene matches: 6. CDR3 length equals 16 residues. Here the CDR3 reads CASSVTSGTSTDTQYF. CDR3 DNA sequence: TGTGCCAGCAGTGTAACTAGCGGAACTAGCACAGATACGCAGTATTTT.

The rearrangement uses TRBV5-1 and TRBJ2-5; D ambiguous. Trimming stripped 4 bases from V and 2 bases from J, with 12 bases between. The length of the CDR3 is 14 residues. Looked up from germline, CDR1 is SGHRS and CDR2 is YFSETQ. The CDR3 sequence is CASSPDPSQETQYF. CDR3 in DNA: TGCGCCAGCAGCCCGGACCCGTCGCAAGAGACCCAGTACTTC.

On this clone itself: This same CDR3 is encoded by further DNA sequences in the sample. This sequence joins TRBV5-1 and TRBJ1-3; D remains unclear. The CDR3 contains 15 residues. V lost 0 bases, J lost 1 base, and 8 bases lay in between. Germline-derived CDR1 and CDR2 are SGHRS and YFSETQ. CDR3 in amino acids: CASSLDPGSGNTIYF. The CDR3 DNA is TGCGCCAGCAGCTTGGATCCGGGTTCTGGAAACACCATATATTTT.

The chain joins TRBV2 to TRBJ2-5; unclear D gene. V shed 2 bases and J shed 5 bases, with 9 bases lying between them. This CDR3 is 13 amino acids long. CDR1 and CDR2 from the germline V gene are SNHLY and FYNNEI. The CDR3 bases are TGTGCCAGCAGTGAAAGGGCCCGGGAGACCCAGTACTTC. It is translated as CASSERARETQYF. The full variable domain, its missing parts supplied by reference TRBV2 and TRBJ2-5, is EPEVTQTPSHQVTQMGQEVILRCVPISNHLYFYWYRQILGQKVEFLVSFYNNEISEKSEIFDDQFSVERPDGSNFTLKIRSTKLEDSAMYFCASSERARETQYFGPGTRLLVL.

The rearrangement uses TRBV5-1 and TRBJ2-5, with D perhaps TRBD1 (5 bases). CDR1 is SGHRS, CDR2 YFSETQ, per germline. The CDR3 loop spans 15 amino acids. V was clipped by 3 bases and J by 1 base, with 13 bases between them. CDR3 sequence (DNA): TGCGCCAGCAGCTACCTTCCCAGGGTCCAAGAGACCCAGTACTTC. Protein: CASSYLPRVQETQYF.

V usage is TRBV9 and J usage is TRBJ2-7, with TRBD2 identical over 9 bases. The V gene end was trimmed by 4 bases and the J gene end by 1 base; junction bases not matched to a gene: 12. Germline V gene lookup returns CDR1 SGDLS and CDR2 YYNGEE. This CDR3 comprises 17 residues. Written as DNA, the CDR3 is TGTGCCAGCAGCCCCCACGGGCTAGCGGGACGATCCTACGAGCAGTACTTC. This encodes CASSPHGLAGRSYEQYF.

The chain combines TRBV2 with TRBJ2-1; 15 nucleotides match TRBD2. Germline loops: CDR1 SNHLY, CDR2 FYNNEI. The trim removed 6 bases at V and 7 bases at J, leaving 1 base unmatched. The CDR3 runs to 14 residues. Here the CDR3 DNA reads TGTGCCAGCAGCGGGACTAGCGGGGGGAATGAGCAGTTCTTC. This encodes CASSGTSGGNEQFF. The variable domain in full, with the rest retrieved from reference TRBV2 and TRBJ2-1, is EPEVTQTPSHQVTQMGQEVILRCVPISNHLYFYWYRQILGQKVEFLVSFYNNEISEKSEIFDDQFSVERPDGSNFTLKIRSTKLEDSAMYFCASSGTSGGNEQFFGPGTRLTVL.

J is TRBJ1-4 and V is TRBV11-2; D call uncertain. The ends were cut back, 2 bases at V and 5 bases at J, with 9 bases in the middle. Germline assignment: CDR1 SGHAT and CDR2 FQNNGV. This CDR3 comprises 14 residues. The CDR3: CASSLRRMNEKLFF. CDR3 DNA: TGTGCCAGCAGCTTAAGAAGGATGAATGAAAAACTGTTTTTT.

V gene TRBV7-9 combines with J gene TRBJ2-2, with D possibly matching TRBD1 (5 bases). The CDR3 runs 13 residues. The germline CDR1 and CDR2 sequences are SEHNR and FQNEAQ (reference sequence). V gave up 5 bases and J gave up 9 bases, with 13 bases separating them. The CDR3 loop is CASSGQKSRELFF. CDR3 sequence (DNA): TGTGCCAGCAGCGGACAAAAGTCTCGGGAGCTGTTTTTT.

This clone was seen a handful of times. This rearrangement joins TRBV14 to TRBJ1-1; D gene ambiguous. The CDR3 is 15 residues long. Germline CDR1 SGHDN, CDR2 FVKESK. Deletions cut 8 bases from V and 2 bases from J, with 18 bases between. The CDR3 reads CASFSLDRDNTEAFF. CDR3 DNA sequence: TGTGCCAGCTTTTCCCTAGACCGAGATAACACTGAAGCTTTCTTT.

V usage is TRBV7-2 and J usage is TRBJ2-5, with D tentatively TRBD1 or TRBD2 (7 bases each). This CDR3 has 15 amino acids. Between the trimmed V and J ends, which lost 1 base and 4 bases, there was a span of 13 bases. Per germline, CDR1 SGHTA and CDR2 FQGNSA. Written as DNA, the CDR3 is TGTGCCAGCAGCTTAGGGGGGGGACAGCGAGAGACCCAGTACTTC. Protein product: CASSLGGGQRETQYF.

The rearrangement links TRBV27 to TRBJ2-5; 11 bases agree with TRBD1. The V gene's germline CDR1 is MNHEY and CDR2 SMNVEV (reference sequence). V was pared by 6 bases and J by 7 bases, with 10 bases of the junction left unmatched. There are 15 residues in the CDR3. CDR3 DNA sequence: TGTGCCAGCAGAGATCGGACAGGGGGCGCCGGGACCCAGTACTTC. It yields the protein CASRDRTGGAGTQYF.

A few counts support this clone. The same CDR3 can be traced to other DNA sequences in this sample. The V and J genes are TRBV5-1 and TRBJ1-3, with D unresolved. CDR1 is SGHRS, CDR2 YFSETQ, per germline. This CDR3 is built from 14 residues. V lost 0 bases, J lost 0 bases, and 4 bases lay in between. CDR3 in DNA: TGCGCCAGCAGCTTGGACATCTCTGGAAACACCATATATTTT. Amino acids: CASSLDISGNTIYF.